This TCR beta chain was found in a study of blood T cell repertoires in COVID-19. TCRdb keeps only in-frame clones here, not all; method: immunoSEQ multiplex PCR. The sample gives 260,000 or so clones, about 86% of which show up once; 4.5% to 6.5% is in the top ten. The ends were cut back, 7 bases at V and 4 bases at J, with 11 bases in the middle. Looked up from germline, CDR1 is SNHLY and CDR2 is FYNNEI. The CDR3 is 13 amino acids. V gene TRBV2 combines with J gene TRBJ1-5, with D tentatively TRBD1 (5 bases). This clonotype was sampled from an elderly man with acute or convalescent COVID-19. Sequenced sample: peripheral blood. This CDR3 reads CASKGQFNQPQHF. In DNA, the CDR3 is TGTGCCAGCAAGGGGCAGTTTAATCAGCCCCAGCATTTT.